This TCR beta chain was obtained from a study of cytomegalovirus exposure and HLA in healthy donors. General study findings and limits: Altogether, 150 to 200 TCR beta chains were recorded as cytomegalovirus-associated. For most TCR beta V segments, an earlier analysis put the productive rate at about 90% or about 30% of the time. Later analysis found that TCR beta chains associated with HLA were more clonally expanded than other, equally common chains.

A multiplex PCR was run with 60 Vbeta primers and 13 Jbeta primers. TCRdb's copy holds only in-frame clones and misses some; the assay was immunoSEQ multiplex PCR. This repertoire includes approximately 110,000 clones. Germline loops: CDR1 MNHEY, CDR2 SMNVEV (reference sequence). V lost 6 bases and J lost 7, with 16 bases in between. This CDR3 has 13 amino acids. Notes on this clone: The antigen is not known.

Sequencing was done on a sample of PBMCs. The V and J genes are TRBV27 and TRBJ2-7, with D perhaps TRBD2 (6 bases). The clonotype originates from a man aged 35 to 55 in good health and CMV-seronegative. CDR3 in amino acids: CASSLGVGGEQYF. DNA for the CDR3: TGTGCCAGCAGCCTAGGGGTTGGGGGGGAGCAGTACTTC.